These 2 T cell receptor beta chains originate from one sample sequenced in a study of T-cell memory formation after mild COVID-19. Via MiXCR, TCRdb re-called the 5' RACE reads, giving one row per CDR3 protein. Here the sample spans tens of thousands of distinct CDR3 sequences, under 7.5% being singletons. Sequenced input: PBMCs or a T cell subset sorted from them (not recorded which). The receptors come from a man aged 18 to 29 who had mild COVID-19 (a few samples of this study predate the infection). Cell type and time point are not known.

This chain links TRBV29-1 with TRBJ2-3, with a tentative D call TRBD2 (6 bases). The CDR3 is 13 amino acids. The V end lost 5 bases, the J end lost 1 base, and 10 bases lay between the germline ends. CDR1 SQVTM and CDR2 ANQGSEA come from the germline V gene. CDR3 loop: CSVYPGGTDTQYF. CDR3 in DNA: TGCAGCGTTTACCCGGGGGGCACAGATACGCAGTATTTT.

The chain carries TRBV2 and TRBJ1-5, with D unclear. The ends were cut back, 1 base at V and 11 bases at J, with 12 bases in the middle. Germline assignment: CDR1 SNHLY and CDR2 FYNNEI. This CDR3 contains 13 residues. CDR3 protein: CASSEVPRGTQHF. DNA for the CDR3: TGTGCCAGCAGTGAAGTCCCCCGCGGGACCCAGCATTTT.